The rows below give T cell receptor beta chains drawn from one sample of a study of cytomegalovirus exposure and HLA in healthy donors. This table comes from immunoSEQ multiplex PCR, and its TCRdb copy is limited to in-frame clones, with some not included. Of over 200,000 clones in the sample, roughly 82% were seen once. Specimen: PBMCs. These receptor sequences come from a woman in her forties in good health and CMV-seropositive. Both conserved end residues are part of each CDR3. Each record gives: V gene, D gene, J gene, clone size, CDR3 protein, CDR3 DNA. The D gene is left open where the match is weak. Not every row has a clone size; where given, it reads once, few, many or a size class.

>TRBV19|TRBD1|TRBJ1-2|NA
CASGKGQGRGYTF
TGTGCCAGTGGGAAAGGACAGGGTCGGGGCTACACCTTC
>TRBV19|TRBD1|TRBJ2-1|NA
CASSPAAGQAYNEQFF
TGTGCCAGTAGTCCAGCCGCGGGACAGGCCTACAATGAGCAGTTCTTC
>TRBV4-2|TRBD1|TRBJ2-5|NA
CASSQDIRTGIETQYF
TGTGCCAGCAGCCAAGATATCCGGACAGGGATAGAGACCCAGTACTTC
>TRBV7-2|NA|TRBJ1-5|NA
CASRLLAGRNQPQHF
TGTGCCAGCCGGTTGTTGGCGGGTCGGAATCAGCCCCAGCATTTT
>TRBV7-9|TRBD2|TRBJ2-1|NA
CASSSWTSGGSYNEQFF
TGTGCCAGCAGCTCCTGGACTAGCGGGGGATCCTACAATGAGCAGTTCTTC
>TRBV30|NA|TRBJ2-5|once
CAWSGGVLETETQYF
TGTGCCTGGAGTGGGGGGGTCCTCGAAACGGAGACCCAGTACTTC
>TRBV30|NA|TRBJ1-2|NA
CAWTRAGDGFSGHTF
TGTGCCTGGACCCGGGCGGGGGATGGATTCAGTGGCCACACCTTC
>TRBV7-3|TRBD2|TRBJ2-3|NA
CASSPRGSGRVEDTQYF
TGTGCCAGCAGTCCCCGGGGTAGCGGGAGAGTCGAAGATACGCAGTATTTT
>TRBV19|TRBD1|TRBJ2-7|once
CASSLRTGRGYEQYF
TGTGCCAGTAGCCTTCGGACAGGGAGAGGTTACGAGCAGTACTTC
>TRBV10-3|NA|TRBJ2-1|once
CAISDEPYNEQFF
TGTGCCATCAGTGATGAGCCCTACAATGAGCAGTTCTTC
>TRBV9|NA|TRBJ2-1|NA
CASSVEGLSYNEQFF
TGTGCCAGCAGCGTAGAGGGACTGTCCTACAATGAGCAGTTCTTC
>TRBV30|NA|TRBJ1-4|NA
CAWSTQPGEKLFF
TGTGCCTGGAGTACGCAGCCCGGGGAAAAACTGTTTTTT
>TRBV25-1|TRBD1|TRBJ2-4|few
CASSGQGSKNIQYF
TGTGCCAGCAGTGGACAGGGAAGCAAAAACATTCAGTACTTC
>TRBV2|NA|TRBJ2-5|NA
CAGTADDQETQYF
TGTGCCGGTACAGCGGACGACCAAGAGACCCAGTACTTC
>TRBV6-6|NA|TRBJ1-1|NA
CASQREANTNTEAFF
TGTGCCAGCCAGAGGGAGGCGAACACAAACACTGAAGCTTTCTTT
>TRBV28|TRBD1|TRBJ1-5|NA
CASSTGVQPQHF
TGTGCCAGCAGTACAGGGGTTCAGCCCCAGCATTTT
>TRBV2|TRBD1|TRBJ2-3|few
CASSQIGQGAGIQYF
TGTGCCAGCAGTCAGATTGGGCAGGGGGCGGGGATACAGTATTTT
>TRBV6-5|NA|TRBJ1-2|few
CASSYAGYGYTF
TGTGCCAGCAGTTACGCCGGCTATGGCTACACCTTC
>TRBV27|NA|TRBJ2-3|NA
CASSPRTDNTDTQYF
TGTGCCAGCAGTCCCCGGACTGATAACACAGATACGCAGTATTTT
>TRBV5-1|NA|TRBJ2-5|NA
CASSLGNILLGVETQYF
TGCGCCAGCAGCTTGGGGAACATACTCCTCGGGGTAGAGACCCAGTACTTC
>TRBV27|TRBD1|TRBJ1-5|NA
CASSLGQGFNQPQHF
TGTGCCAGCAGTTTAGGACAGGGATTCAATCAGCCCCAGCATTTT
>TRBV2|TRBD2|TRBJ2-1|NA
CASNGGGASNEQFF
TGTGCCAGCAACGGCGGGGGGGCTTCAAATGAGCAGTTCTTC
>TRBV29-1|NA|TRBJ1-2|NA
CSTPSGDSRTNYGYTF
TGCAGTACTCCTTCGGGGGACTCCAGAACTAACTATGGCTACACCTTC
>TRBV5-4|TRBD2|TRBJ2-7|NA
CASSLGAPGLGTNEQYF
TGTGCCAGCAGCTTGGGGGCCCCGGGACTAGGGACGAACGAGCAGTACTTC
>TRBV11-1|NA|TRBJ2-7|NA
CASSRIEDSYEQYF
TGTGCCAGCAGCCGGATCGAGGACAGTTACGAGCAGTACTTC
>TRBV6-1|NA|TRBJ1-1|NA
CASSETGNTEAFF
TGTGCCAGCAGTGAAACGGGGAACACTGAAGCTTTCTTT
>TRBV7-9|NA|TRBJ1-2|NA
CSSSPPGTNYGYTF
TGTTCCAGCAGCCCCCCAGGGACTAACTATGGCTACACCTTC
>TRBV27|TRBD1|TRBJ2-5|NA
CASSPTGRGQETQYF
TGTGCCAGCAGTCCCACTGGCAGGGGGCAAGAGACCCAGTACTTC
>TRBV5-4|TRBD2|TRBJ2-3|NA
CASSFGLAGSQDTQYF
TGTGCCAGCAGCTTCGGACTAGCGGGCTCACAGGATACGCAGTATTTT
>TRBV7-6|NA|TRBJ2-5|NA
CASSSVAETQYF
TGTGCCAGCAGCTCTGTGGCAGAGACCCAGTACTTC
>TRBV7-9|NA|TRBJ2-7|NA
CATEGGRGKGSYEQYF
TGTGCCACCGAGGGCGGGCGGGGAAAGGGTAGTTACGAGCAGTACTTC
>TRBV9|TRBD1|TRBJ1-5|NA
CASSGQGDDQPQHF
TGTGCCAGCAGCGGACAGGGAGACGATCAGCCCCAGCATTTT
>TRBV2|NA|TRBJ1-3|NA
CASSAEGRGNTIYF
TGTGCCAGCAGTGCAGAGGGGAGGGGAAACACCATATATTTT
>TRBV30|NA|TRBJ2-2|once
CAWNFFLQLRETGELFF
TGTGCCTGGAACTTCTTCCTACAGCTCAGGGAAACCGGGGAGCTGTTTTTT
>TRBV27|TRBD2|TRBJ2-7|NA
CASRLAGGNPYEQYF
TGTGCCAGCAGGCTAGCGGGGGGCAACCCCTACGAGCAGTACTTC
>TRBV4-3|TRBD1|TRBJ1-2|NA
CASSQGMGQGGGYTF
TGCGCCAGCAGCCAAGGCATGGGACAGGGGGGCGGCTACACCTTC
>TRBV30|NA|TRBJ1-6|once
CAWSREGNSPLHF
TGTGCCTGGAGTAGGGAGGGGAATTCACCCCTCCACTTT
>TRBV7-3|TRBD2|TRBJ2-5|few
CASSSRGSGIETQYF
TGTGCCAGCAGCTCCCGCGGGAGTGGAATCGAGACCCAGTACTTC
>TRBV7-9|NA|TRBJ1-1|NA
CASSLAGGLNTEAFF
TGTGCCAGCAGCTTAGCGGGGGGGTTGAACACTGAAGCTTTCTTT
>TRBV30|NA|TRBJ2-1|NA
CAWSVRMWGAEQFF
TGTGCCTGGAGTGTACGGATGTGGGGAGCTGAGCAGTTCTTC
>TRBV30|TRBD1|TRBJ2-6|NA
CAWGRDRVSGANVLTF
TGTGCCTGGGGCCGGGACAGGGTATCTGGGGCCAACGTCCTGACTTTC
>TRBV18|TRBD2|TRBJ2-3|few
CASSPDGGTAQYF
TGTGCCAGCTCACCAGACGGGGGGACGGCGCAGTATTTT
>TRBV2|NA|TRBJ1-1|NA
CASRGSQGFVAFF
TGTGCCAGCAGGGGATCCCAGGGGTTTGTAGCTTTCTTT
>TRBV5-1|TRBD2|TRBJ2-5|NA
CASALGRGSGGPETQYF
TGCGCCAGCGCACTGGGAAGGGGTAGCGGGGGGCCGGAGACCCAGTACTTC
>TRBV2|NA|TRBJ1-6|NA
CASSLGRSNNSPLHF
TGTGCCAGCAGTCTTGGTCGGTCCAATAATTCCCCCCTCCACTTT
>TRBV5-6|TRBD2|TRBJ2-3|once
CASSLGLAGYADTQYF
TGTGCCAGCAGCTTGGGGTTAGCGGGATACGCGGATACGCAGTATTTT
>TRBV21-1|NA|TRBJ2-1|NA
CASTDPGLGDNEQFF
TGTGCCAGCACCGACCCGGGACTAGGGGACAATGAGCAGTTCTTC
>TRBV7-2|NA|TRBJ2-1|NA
CASSPWTAYNEQFF
TGTGCCAGCAGCCCCTGGACAGCTTACAATGAGCAGTTCTTC
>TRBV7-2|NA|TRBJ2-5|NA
CASSLVSTQETQYF
TGTGCCAGCAGCTTAGTCTCTACGCAAGAGACCCAGTACTTC
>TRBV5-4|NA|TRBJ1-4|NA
CASSFWGQANEKLFF
TGTGCCAGCAGCTTTTGGGGCCAGGCTAATGAAAAACTGTTTTTT
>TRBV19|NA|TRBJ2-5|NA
CASSQIQETQYF
TGTGCCAGTAGTCAGATTCAAGAGACCCAGTACTTC
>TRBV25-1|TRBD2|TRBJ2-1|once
CASSEFRGRANEQFF
TGTGCCAGCAGTGAATTCCGCGGGAGGGCCAATGAGCAGTTCTTC
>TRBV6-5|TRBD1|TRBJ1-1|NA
CASSPRTGNTEAFF
TGTGCCAGCAGCCCCCGGACAGGGAACACTGAAGCTTTCTTT
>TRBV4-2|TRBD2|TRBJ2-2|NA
CASSQTPGGRANTGELFF
TGTGCCAGCAGCCAGACCCCCGGCGGGAGGGCGAACACCGGGGAGCTGTTTTTT
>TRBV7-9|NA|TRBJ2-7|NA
CASTDSGTRSSYEQYF
TGTGCCAGCACTGACTCCGGGACAAGAAGCTCCTACGAGCAGTACTTC
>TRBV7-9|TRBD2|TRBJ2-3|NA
CASIVARAGATDTQYF
TGTGCCAGCATCGTAGCCCGAGCGGGGGCCACAGATACGCAGTATTTT
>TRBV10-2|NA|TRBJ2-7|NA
CASSVSLNHEQYF
TGCGCCAGCAGTGTTAGCTTGAATCACGAGCAGTACTTC
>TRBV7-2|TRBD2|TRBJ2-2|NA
CASSHSGRNTGELFF
TGTGCCAGCAGCCATAGCGGGAGAAACACCGGGGAGCTGTTTTTT
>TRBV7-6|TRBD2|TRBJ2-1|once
CASSLAGTSGAVNEQFF
TGTGCCAGCAGCTTAGCAGGGACTAGCGGGGCCGTCAATGAGCAGTTCTTC